Listed below are T cell receptor beta chains from one sample, sequenced in a study of immune heterogeneity within non-small cell lung tumors. Each CDR3 protein gets one entry after TCRdb re-called the multiplex PCR reads with MiXCR. This table has 8,500 to 13,000 distinct CDR3 sequences, roughly 30% appearing once. Sequencing was performed on lung tumor tissue. All receptors come from a woman aged 55-69 years with non-small cell lung cancer. The CDR3 runs from the conserved cysteine through the conserved F or W. The D gene is left open where the match is weak. A row's size may be missing; if present it is once, few, many or a size class.

. TRBJ2-2 TRBD1 TRBV12-3/TRBV12-4 TGTGCCAGCCTGGGGAGGGGACAGGGAATTTTGGGCGGGGAGCTGTTTTTT CASLGRGQGILGGELFF
many TRBJ2-7 . TRBV18 TGTGCCAGCTCATCCTCGGACAAGGCCTACGAGCAGTACTTC CASSSSDKAYEQYF
. TRBJ2-2 TRBD2 TRBV20-1 TGCAGTGCTAGAGACTATCGACTAGCGGGAGTATCCGGGGAGCTGTTTTTT CSARDYRLAGVSGELFF
many TRBJ2-7 TRBD2 TRBV20-1 TGCAGTGCTAGAGATAGTTTGCGGACTAGCGGGAGGGGCTACTCCTACGAGCAGTACTTC CSARDSLRTSGRGYSYEQYF
. TRBJ2-7 TRBD2 TRBV5-1 TGTGCCAGCGAAACTAGCGGGAGGCCCGAGCAGTACTTC CASETSGRPEQYF
medium-sized TRBJ2-1 . TRBV12-3/TRBV12-4 TGTGCCAGCAGTTCCTGGACAGCGAGCTCCTACAATGAGCAGTTCTTC CASSSWTASSYNEQFF
medium-sized TRBJ2-1 TRBD2 TRBV20-1 TGCAGTGCTAGACCAGCGGGAGGACGTTACAATGAGCAGTTCTTC CSARPAGGRYNEQFF
many TRBJ2-3 TRBD2 TRBV7-2 TGTGCCAGCAGCCCCCGGGGGGGAGGGACCTTAAGCACAGATACGCAGTATTTT CASSPRGGGTLSTDTQYF
many TRBJ1-6 TRBD1 TRBV27 TGTGCCAGCAGTTTAGAGGGGGCAGGTAATTCACCCCTCCACTTT CASSLEGAGNSPLHF
medium-sized TRBJ2-7 TRBD1 TRBV25-1 TGTGCCAGCAGTGATTCCGGACAGGGGAGGTACGAGCAGTACTTC CASSDSGQGRYEQYF
. TRBJ1-2 . TRBV6-2/TRBV6-3 TGTGCCAGCAGTTCCCCCGGGGCCAACTATGGCTACACCTTC CASSSPGANYGYTF
. TRBJ2-1 TRBD2 TRBV4-3 TGCGCCAGCAGCCAAGACCCCAGGGCTAGCGGGCTCCCCCCTGAGCAGTTCTTC CASSQDPRASGLPPEQFF
. TRBJ2-2 TRBD1 TRBV5-1 TGCGCCAGCAGCCCCCACCCAGACAGGGTAAGACCTTCGGCTGGGGAGCTGTTTTTT CASSPHPDRVRPSAGELFF
. TRBJ2-1 TRBD2 TRBV7-3 TGTGCCAGCAGCTTGGACCGACTAGCGTTGGACAATGAGCAGTTCTTC CASSLDRLALDNEQFF
. TRBJ2-1 TRBD1 TRBV6-4 TGTGCCAGCAGTGAGGCGGACGGAACAGGGGCCGATGAGCAGTTCTTC CASSEADGTGADEQFF
medium-sized TRBJ1-2 . TRBV6-1 TGTGCCAGCAGTTACGCAACGAAATCAGGGGTCGTAGATGGCTACACCTTC CASSYATKSGVVDGYTF
. TRBJ1-5 . TRBV19 TGTGCCAGTAGTATCAGCAGCGGCCGAGGTCAGCCCCAGCATTTT CASSISSGRGQPQHF
many TRBJ1-2 TRBD1 TRBV5-6 TGTGCCAGCAGCTTCCTACCGGGACAGGGCGCCCTTTTTTATGGCTATACCTTC CASSFLPGQGALFYGYTF
medium-sized TRBJ2-7 . TRBV20-1 TGCAGTGCTAGAGATCAGAGTGCAGTCTCCTACGAGCAGTACTTC CSARDQSAVSYEQYF
medium-sized TRBJ2-7 TRBD2 TRBV6-2/TRBV6-3 TGTGCCAGCAGCTTTGGTACTAGCGGGAGGACCTACGAGCAGTACTTC CASSFGTSGRTYEQYF
medium-sized TRBJ1-2 . TRBV12-3/TRBV12-4 TGTGCCAGCAGTCCCGGACAGCCCCCAATCGCCTTC CASSPGQPPIAF
few TRBJ2-3 TRBD2 TRBV3-1 TGTGCCAGCAGCGCGAACAGACTAGCGGCCACAGATACGCAGTATTTT CASSANRLAATDTQYF
. TRBJ2-3 TRBD2 TRBV14 TGTGCCAGCAGCCAGTACCGTGGCCTAGCGGGGCGGGTAGATACGCAGTATTTT CASSQYRGLAGRVDTQYF
few TRBJ2-1 . TRBV4-1 TGCGCCAGCAGCCAAGGGGGAACAGGGTCACCCCTTTACAATGAGCAGTTCTTC CASSQGGTGSPLYNEQFF
medium-sized TRBJ2-7 . TRBV18 TGTGCCAGCTCACCAGGACGAACCTACGAGCAGTACTTC CASSPGRTYEQYF
many TRBJ2-5 . TRBV6-2/TRBV6-3 TGTGCCAGCAGCCGGGACGGTCTTCAGGGGACCCAGTACTTC CASSRDGLQGTQYF
large TRBJ2-3 TRBD2 TRBV27 TGTGCCAGCAGTTCTCGACTAGCGGGAGGCACAGATACGCAGTATTTT CASSSRLAGGTDTQYF
. TRBJ1-6 . TRBV10-3 TGTGCCATCAGTCGAGCACCGGGACACATACATCTATGGCTACACTTT CAISRAPGHIHLWLHF